This TCR beta chain was profiled in a study of OX40 agonist ivuxolimab in advanced cancers. The table came from immunoSEQ multiplex PCR; TCRdb's copy has only in-frame clones and leaves some out. Of around 58,000 clones in the sample, around 88% were seen once. Broader study findings: Among the nonresponders, some also had low normalized T-cell clonal expansion.

This CDR3 has 13 residues. Between the trimmed V and J ends, which lost 4 bases and 6 bases, there was a span of 10 bases. CDR1 is SNHLY and CDR2 is FYNNEI in the germline V gene. In regard to this clone: The antigen is not known.

The chain joins TRBV2 to TRBJ1-5; D is unresolved. The clonotype comes from an adult with an advanced solid tumor such as melanoma, head and neck, liver or kidney cancer. The source was CD4+ or CD8+ T cells sorted from blood, collected in a trial of the OX40 agonist ivuxolimab. DNA of the CDR3: TGTGCCAGCAGTGGATCAGGTCTTCAGCCCCAGCATTTT. Its protein is CASSGSGLQPQHF.